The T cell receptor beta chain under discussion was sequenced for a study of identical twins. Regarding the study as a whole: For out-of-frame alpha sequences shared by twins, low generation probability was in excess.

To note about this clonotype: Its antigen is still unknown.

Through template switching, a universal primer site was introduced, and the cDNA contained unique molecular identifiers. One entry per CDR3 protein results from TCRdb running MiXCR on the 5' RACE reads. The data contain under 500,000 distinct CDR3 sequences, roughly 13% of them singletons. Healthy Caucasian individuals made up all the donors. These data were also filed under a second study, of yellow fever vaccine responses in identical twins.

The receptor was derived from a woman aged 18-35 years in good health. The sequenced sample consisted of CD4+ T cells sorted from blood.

The CDR3 region is CASSSRDRITYEQYF. CDR3 DNA sequence: TGTGCCAGCAGTTCAAGGGACAGGATTACCTACGAGCAGTACTTC. This sequence joins TRBV6-5 and TRBJ2-7; 8 nucleotides agree with TRBD1. This CDR3 is built from 15 residues. V was clipped by 4 bases and J by 2 bases; unmatched bases: 7. Germline V lookup: CDR1 MNHEY, CDR2 SVGAGI.